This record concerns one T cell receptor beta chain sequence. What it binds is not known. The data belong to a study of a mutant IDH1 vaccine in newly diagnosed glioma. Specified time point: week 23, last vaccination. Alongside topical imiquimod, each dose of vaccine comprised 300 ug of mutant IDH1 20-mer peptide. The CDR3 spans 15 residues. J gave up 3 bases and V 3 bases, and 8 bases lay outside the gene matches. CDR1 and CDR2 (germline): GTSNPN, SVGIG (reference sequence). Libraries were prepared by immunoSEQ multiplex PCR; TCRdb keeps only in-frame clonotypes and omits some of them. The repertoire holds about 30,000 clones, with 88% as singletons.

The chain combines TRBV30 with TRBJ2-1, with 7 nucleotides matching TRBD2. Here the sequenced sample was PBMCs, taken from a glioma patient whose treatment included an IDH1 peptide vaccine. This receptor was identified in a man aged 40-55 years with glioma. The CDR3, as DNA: TGTGCCTGGAGCTTGGGCTCTAGCGGCTACAATGAGCAGTTCTTC. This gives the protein CAWSLGSSGYNEQFF.